This entry lists 25 T cell receptor beta chains sequenced from one sample in a study of T-cell reconstitution after alpha-beta-depleted transplantation in children. Unique molecular identifiers were used to barcode this TCRbeta library. One entry per CDR3 protein, called by TCRdb with MiXCR from the PCR reads. The sample holds about 610,000 distinct CDR3 sequences, about 11% seen once. The sequencing used PBMCs from the stem cell graft donor, collected from the stem cell graft. The source is a human donor who donated a stem cell graft to a child with acute myeloid leukemia.

The chain employs TRBV30 and TRBJ2-1, with 8 bases that match TRBD2. The trim removed 4 bases at V and 7 bases at J, leaving 12 bases unmatched. The CDR3 totals 15 residues. The V gene's germline CDR1 is GTSNPN and CDR2 SVGIG (reference sequence). For the CDR3, the DNA is TGTGCCTGGATTGGTAGCGGGGCCTCGGGGAATGAGCAGTTCTTC. Protein: CAWIGSGASGNEQFF. Full variable domain (rest looked up from reference TRBV30 and TRBJ2-1): SQTIHQWPATLVQPVGSPLSLECTVEGTSNPNLYWYRQAAGRGLQLLFYSVGIGQISSEVPQNLSASRPQDRQFILSSKKLLLSDSGFYLCAWIGSGASGNEQFFGPGTRLTVL.

This clonotype has only a few counts. The chain couples TRBV5-1 to TRBJ2-1; no reliable D call. Germline CDR1 and CDR2: SGHRS and YFSETQ. Trimming took 1 base from V and 6 from J, leaving 17 bases between them. This CDR3 contains 16 residues. The CDR3 spells CASSLKGSYLLNEQFF. For the CDR3, the DNA is TGCGCCAGCAGCTTGAAAGGTTCCTACCTGCTCAATGAGCAGTTCTTC.

This chain uses TRBV18 with TRBJ2-1, with TRBD2 identical over 10 bases. This CDR3 comprises 14 residues. Germline assignment: CDR1 KGHSH and CDR2 LQKENI. The trim removed 5 bases at V and 10 bases at J, leaving 8 bases unmatched. CDR3 in DNA: TGTGCCAGCTCAGGAGGACTAGCGGTCGTCGAGCAGTTCTTC. Protein: CASSGGLAVVEQFF.

This clonotype showed up just a few times. The chain uses TRBV5-1 and TRBJ2-1; 7 bases map to TRBD1. This CDR3 contains 15 residues. V gave up 7 bases and J gave up 5 bases; unmatched junction bases: 12. Germline V gives CDR1 SGHRS, CDR2 YFSETQ. This CDR3 is CASFSLGGQHNEQFF. CDR3 nucleotide sequence: TGCGCCAGCTTCTCTCTAGGGGGCCAGCACAATGAGCAGTTCTTC.

This clonotype was counted at least ten times. Likely a read error: the CDR3 ends without its conserved phenylalanine or tryptophan. The limits of the CDR3 on the DNA are not certain, so only TCRdb's listed CDR3 is given. The chain links TRBV12-3 or TRBV12-4 to TRBJ1-3; the table names TRBD1, a call not compared with the DNA. The CDR3 contains 13 residues when both ends are counted. The CDR3 loop is CASSLTTGTGRLI.

This clonotype was seen more than once but under ten times. The CDR3 is CASSSGLAGGHEQYF. The DNA for the CDR3 is TGTGCCAGCAGCTCGGGACTAGCGGGAGGCCACGAGCAGTACTTC. This chain uses TRBV7-9 with TRBJ2-7; 15 nucleotides align to TRBD2. Germline-derived CDR1 and CDR2 are SEHNR and FQNEAQ (reference sequence). The CDR3 extends over 15 amino acids. V lost 4 bases to trimming and J lost 5 bases; unmatched junction nucleotides: 3. Using reference TRBV7-9 and TRBJ2-7 for the parts outside the CDR3, the full variable domain is DTGVSQNPRHKITKRGQNVTFRCDPISEHNRLYWYRQTLGQGPEFLTYFQNEAQLEKSRLLSDRFSAERPKGSFSTLEIQRTEQGDSAMYLCASSSGLAGGHEQYFGPGTRLTVT.

The chain links TRBV20-1 to TRBJ2-1; no reliable D call. The length of the CDR3 is 13 residues. V lost 7 bases, J lost 7 bases, and 17 bases lay in between. Per the germline V gene, CDR1 is DFQATT and CDR2 is SNEGSKA (reference sequence). The CDR3 sequence: CSVRAPAKNEQFF. CDR3 nucleotide sequence: TGCAGTGTCCGGGCCCCTGCGAAGAATGAGCAGTTCTTC.

The V gene is TRBV6-2 or TRBV6-3, the J gene TRBJ2-1, with D perhaps matching TRBD1 (6 bases). This CDR3 spans 13 amino acids. Looked up from germline, CDR1 is MNHEY and CDR2 is SVGEGT. V shed 2 bases and J shed 11 bases, with 13 bases lying between them. The CDR3 spells CASSYTTGTQQFF. The CDR3 DNA reads TGTGCCAGCAGTTACACAACCGGGACACAGCAGTTCTTC.

This clonotype came up many times. V is TRBV25-1 and J is TRBJ2-1; possible D gene TRBD1, 5 bases. CDR3 length: 18 amino acids. The V gene's germline CDR1 is MGHDK and CDR2 SYGVNS. Trimming took 3 bases from V and 4 from J, leaving 22 bases between them. Here the CDR3 reads CASSDPLGARMGYNEQFF. In DNA form, the CDR3 reads TGTGCCAGCAGTGACCCCTTAGGGGCTAGAATGGGTTACAATGAGCAGTTCTTC.

The chain uses TRBV7-2 and TRBJ1-3; D remains ambiguous. V lost 1 base and J 0 bases, leaving 13 bases between the germline ends. The CDR3 contains 17 residues. Germline lookup yields CDR1 SGHTA and CDR2 FQGNSA. The CDR3 sequence is CASSLVSGGSSGNTIYF. The CDR3 DNA follows: TGTGCCAGCAGCTTAGTTTCAGGAGGATCCTCTGGAAACACCATATATTTT.

The chain has TRBV7-2 and TRBJ2-2; TRBD2 matches 13 bases. The CDR3 extends over 15 amino acids. After removal of 5 bases from V and 7 bases from J, the junction contained 4 bases not matched to a gene. Germline CDR1 SGHTA, CDR2 FQGNSA. As DNA, the CDR3 is TGTGCCAGCAGCCCGTGGACTAGCGGGAGCGGGGAGCTGTTTTTT. It specifies CASSPWTSGSGELFF.

This clonotype came up once. A read error may produce the germline difference seen at one junction end. The chain links TRBV7-7 to TRBJ2-5, with TRBD2 matching 10 bases. The germline V gene encodes CDR1 SSHAT and CDR2 FNYEAQ (reference sequence). The CDR3 is made up of 15 amino acids. CDR3 in amino acids: CASSLAGGKQETQYF. The CDR3 DNA sequence: TGTGCTAGCAGCTTAGCGGGAGGCAAACAAGAGACCCAGTACTTC.

The chain combines TRBV29-1 with TRBJ2-7; possible D gene TRBD1, 6 bases. V was pared by 3 bases and J by 3 bases, with 12 bases between. The germline CDR1 and CDR2 sequences are SQVTM and ANQGSEA. This CDR3 spans 13 amino acids. The CDR3 region is CSVDGGSNYEQYF. CDR3 nucleotides: TGCAGCGTTGATGGGGGCTCTAACTACGAGCAGTACTTC.

There are a few counts of this clonotype. The chain links TRBV6-5 to TRBJ1-1; D unresolved. V was cut by 0 bases and J by 4 bases, with 6 bases left in between. Germline V gene data show CDR1 as MNHEY and CDR2 as SVGAGI. This CDR3 comprises 13 residues. The CDR3 coding sequence is TGTGCCAGCAGTTACTCGGGCCTCACTGAAGCTTTCTTT. Protein: CASSYSGLTEAFF.

V gene TRBV14 combines with J gene TRBJ2-1; D is unresolved. Germline CDR1 is SGHDN and CDR2 is FVKESK. Trimming removed 1 base from V and 13 bases from J, with 8 bases in between. This CDR3 has 11 amino acids. This CDR3 reads CASSQGILQFF. The CDR3, as DNA: TGTGCCAGCAGCCAAGGGATCCTACAGTTCTTC.

V is TRBV20-1 and J is TRBJ1-5; D is unclear. Germline V gene data show CDR1 as DFQATT and CDR2 as SNEGSKA (reference sequence). V was cut by 0 bases and J by 0 bases, with 18 bases left in between. The CDR3 consists of 18 residues. The CDR3 sequence is CSARDGSGWPLSNQPQHF. The CDR3 nucleotides are TGCAGTGCTAGAGATGGTTCGGGGTGGCCGCTTAGCAATCAGCCCCAGCATTTT.

This chain joins TRBV3-1 and TRBJ2-7; a weak D match, TRBD2 (6 bases). The germline V gene has CDR1 LGHDT and CDR2 YNNKEL (reference sequence). The CDR3 is made up of 13 amino acids. Deletions cut 3 bases from V and 13 bases from J, with 19 bases between. The CDR3 nucleotides read TGTGCCAGCAGCCATGGGACTTCCTACGAGCTTTACTTC. It translates to CASSHGTSYELYF.

J is TRBJ1-3 and V is TRBV27; the D is unclear. The CDR3 totals 13 residues. The germline V gene has CDR1 MNHEY and CDR2 SMNVEV (reference sequence). V shed 4 bases and J shed 0 bases, with 4 bases lying between them. The CDR3 here is CASSYSSGNTIYF. The CDR3 DNA is TGTGCCAGCAGTTACAGCTCTGGAAACACCATATATTTT.

This clonotype was counted between two and nine times. The rearrangement joins TRBV29-1 to TRBJ2-1; D gene unclear. CDR1 is SQVTM, CDR2 ANQGSEA, per germline. V gave up 1 base and J gave up 4 bases, with 14 bases separating them. There are 15 residues in the CDR3. The CDR3 coding sequence is TGCAGCGTTGAAGGAGGCGACACGCTTTACAATGAGCAGTTCTTC. This codes for CSVEGGDTLYNEQFF.

A note on this clonotype: A much larger clone lies one base from this, so it may be a read error. The V call is TRBV7-9, the J call TRBJ1-4, with TRBD1 identical over 9 bases. The CDR3 loop spans 14 amino acids. The germline CDR1 and CDR2 sequences are SEHNR and FQNEAQ (reference sequence). CDR3 sequence (DNA): TGTGCCAGCAGATCTACAGGGGGCGATGAAAAACTGTTATTT. Amino acid sequence: CASRSTGGDEKLLF.

This clonotype appeared many times. V is TRBV7-9 and J is TRBJ1-5; possible D gene TRBD1, 5 bases. Germline CDR1 is SEHNR and CDR2 is FQNEAQ (reference sequence). This CDR3 contains 13 residues. The V end was cut by 4 bases, the J end by 6 bases, with 10 bases between. This CDR3 reads CASSSTGGQPQHF. In DNA, the CDR3 is TGTGCCAGCAGCTCTACGGGGGGTCAGCCCCAGCATTTT.

Only a few counts were recorded for this clonotype. The rearrangement joins TRBV4-3 to TRBJ1-4; D is unclear. V lost 1 base, J lost 7 bases, and 10 bases lay in between. CDR3 length equals 14 residues. Germline lookup yields CDR1 LGHNA and CDR2 YSLEER. The CDR3 DNA reads as TGCGCCAGCAGCCAAGCGCCATCGAGTGAAAAACTGTTTTTT. Its translation: CASSQAPSSEKLFF.

The chain employs TRBV11-2 and TRBJ2-2; D call uncertain. CDR1 is SGHAT and CDR2 is FQNNGV in the germline V gene. The V and J ends lost 4 bases and 3 bases respectively, with 12 bases between them. The CDR3 loop spans 15 amino acids. The CDR3 DNA sequence: TGTGCCAGCAGCTCCCTAGGAAGGGACACCGGGGAGCTGTTTTTT. Translating it yields CASSSLGRDTGELFF.

This clonotype was observed a few times. The chain is built from TRBV29-1 and TRBJ1-1, with D hard to call. Trimming left V 7 bases short and J 0 bases short, with 9 bases between. The CDR3 contains 12 residues. Germline V gene data show CDR1 as SQVTM and CDR2 as ANQGSEA. The CDR3 is CSGLHMNTEAFF. As DNA, the CDR3 is TGCAGCGGTCTGCACATGAACACTGAAGCTTTCTTT.

This clonotype came up many times. The chain uses TRBV20-1 and TRBJ2-1, with 8 bases that match TRBD1. The CDR3 spans 15 residues. V was clipped by 3 bases and J by 6 bases; unmatched bases: 10. CDR1 and CDR2 from the germline V gene are DFQATT and SNEGSKA (reference sequence). CDR3: CSASSGSRGLNEQFF. The CDR3 DNA sequence: TGCAGTGCTAGTTCGGGTAGCAGGGGGCTCAATGAGCAGTTCTTC.